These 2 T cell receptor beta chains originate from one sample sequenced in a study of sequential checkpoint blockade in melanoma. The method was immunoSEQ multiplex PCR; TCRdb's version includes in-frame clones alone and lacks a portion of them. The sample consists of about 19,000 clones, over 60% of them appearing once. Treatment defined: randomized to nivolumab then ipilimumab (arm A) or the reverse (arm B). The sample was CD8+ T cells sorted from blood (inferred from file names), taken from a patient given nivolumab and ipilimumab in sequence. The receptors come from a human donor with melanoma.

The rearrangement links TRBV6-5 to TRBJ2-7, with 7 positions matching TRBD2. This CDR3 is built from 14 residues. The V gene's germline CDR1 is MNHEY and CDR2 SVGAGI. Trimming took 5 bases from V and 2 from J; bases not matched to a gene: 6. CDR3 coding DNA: TGTGCCAGCAGTCCCGGGGAGGGCGCCTACGAGCAGTACTTC. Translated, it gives CASSPGEGAYEQYF.

CDR3 region: CASSLGNDRDRLNQPQHF. CDR3 coding DNA: TGTGCCAGCAGCTTAGGAAATGACCGGGACAGGTTGAATCAGCCCCAGCATTTT. The chain has TRBV7-9 and TRBJ1-5; 8 nucleotides line up with TRBD1. This CDR3 is 18 amino acids long. J was trimmed by 4 bases and V by 1 base; bases with no gene match: 12. Germline CDR1 is SEHNR and CDR2 is FQNEAQ (reference sequence).